This record covers a single T cell receptor beta chain. V was pared by 5 bases and J by 1 base, with 14 bases between. Germline CDR1 MNHEY, CDR2 SMNVEV (reference sequence). The length of the CDR3 is 15 residues. The data were taken from a study of blood T cell repertoires in COVID-19. Study context: PBMCs, B-cell-depleted T cells, or T cells provided the cDNA or gDNA that made up the material.

Per the original methods: Counts of nucleated cells, estimated from reference gene primer amplification, were obtained. Generated by immunoSEQ multiplex PCR, the TCRdb table keeps only in-frame clones and is missing some. The DNA gave D and trimming, while V, J and clone size come from that table. The sample has 310,000 or so clones; approximately 88% are singletons. This receptor was taken from a woman in her 50s with active or convalescent COVID-19. Sequencing was carried out using peripheral blood. V gene TRBV27 combines with J gene TRBJ1-1, with D possibly being TRBD1 (6 bases). CDR3 in amino acids: CASSTYRVKNTEAFF. The CDR3, as DNA: TGTGCCAGCAGTACCTACAGGGTGAAGAACACTGAAGCTTTCTTT.